These 25 T cell receptor beta chains were sequenced from one sample in a study of blood T cell repertoires in COVID-19. Clones were read by immunoSEQ multiplex PCR, and TCRdb kept only the in-frame ones, dropping some. The table records about 50,000 clones, 70% to 90% of them present only once. The sample consisted of PBMCs or T cells enriched from blood (not recorded which). These receptors originate from a woman in her fifties or sixties who had recovered from COVID-19.

J is TRBJ2-7 and V is TRBV24-1, with TRBD2 as a possible D gene (6 bases). This CDR3 contains 13 residues. Trimming took 3 bases from V and 5 from J, leaving 10 bases between them. Per the germline V gene, CDR1 is KGHDR and CDR2 is SFDVKD. CDR3 DNA sequence: TGTGCCACCAGTGATGGAGGAGGGGACGAGCAGTACTTC. This sequence encodes CATSDGGGDEQYF.

The chain has TRBV6-2 or TRBV6-3 and TRBJ2-1; 12 nucleotides match TRBD2. V lost 2 bases, J lost 15 bases, and 5 bases stayed unmatched. Germline CDR1 and CDR2: MNHEY and SVGEGT. The CDR3 length is 13 residues. CDR3 in amino acids: CASSYKTSGSVFF. In nucleotides, the CDR3 is TGTGCCAGCAGTTACAAGACTAGCGGGAGTGTGTTCTTC.

The rearrangement uses TRBV5-1 and TRBJ2-3; 7 nucleotides agree with TRBD2. Germline trimming cut 9 bases from V and 2 bases from J; bases unmatched to any gene: 12. CDR1 is SGHRS, CDR2 YFSETQ, per germline. The CDR3 covers 15 residues. CDR3 amino acids: CATRLGGGATDTQYF. DNA for the CDR3: TGCGCCACCAGGCTTGGGGGAGGGGCCACAGATACGCAGTATTTT.

This chain joins TRBV7-2 and TRBJ1-4; D gene uncertain. V dropped 5 bases and J dropped 8 bases, with 15 bases sitting between them. This CDR3 has 14 amino acids. Looked up from germline, CDR1 is SGHTA and CDR2 is FQGNSA. CDR3 in amino acids: CASSPNSWSEKLFF. In nucleotides, the CDR3 is TGTGCCAGCAGCCCAAACTCTTGGAGCGAAAAACTGTTTTTT. The full variable domain, with the rest looked up from reference TRBV7-2 and TRBJ1-4, is GAGVSQSPSNKVTEKGKDVELRCDPISGHTALYWYRQSLGQGLEFLIYFQGNSAPDKSGLPSDRFSAERTGGSVSTLTIQRTQQEDSAVYLCASSPNSWSEKLFFGSGTQLSVL.

This clone was picked up a small number of times. The rearrangement uses TRBV4-3 and TRBJ2-1; tentative D call: TRBD1 (6 bases). The CDR3 runs 14 residues. With 1 base removed from V and 8 bases from J, the gap between germline ends came to 12 bases. Germline CDR1 reads LGHNA; CDR2 reads YSLEER. The CDR3 here is CASSQGVQGYEQFF. CDR3 sequence (DNA): TGCGCCAGCAGCCAAGGCGTACAGGGTTATGAGCAGTTCTTC.

This clone was counted once. The genes are TRBV11-2 and TRBJ1-6; D gene unclear. This CDR3 region has 19 residues. Between the trimmed V and J ends, which lost 0 bases and 0 bases, there was a span of 15 bases. Germline V gene data show CDR1 as SGHAT and CDR2 as FQNNGV. This CDR3 is CASSLDLEGLSSYNSPLHF. The CDR3 DNA follows: TGTGCCAGCAGCTTAGATCTTGAGGGCCTAAGCTCCTATAATTCACCCCTCCACTTT.

J is TRBJ1-4 and V is TRBV13, with D hard to call. The CDR3 spans 14 residues. Germline V CDR1 and CDR2: PRHDT, FYEKMQ (reference sequence). V lost 6 bases, J lost 2 bases, and 10 bases lay in between. As DNA, the CDR3 is TGTGCCAGCAGTGGGAGGGCCACTAATGAAAAACTGTTTTTT. It encodes CASSGRATNEKLFF.

This clone was recorded a few times. This sequence joins TRBV3-1 (or the pseudogene TRBV3-2) and TRBJ2-7; D gene unclear. Germline V lookup: CDR1 LGHDT, CDR2 YNNKEL (reference sequence). V was cut by 1 base and J by 3 bases, with 10 bases left in between. CDR3 length equals 14 residues. The chain's CDR3 is CASSQGQAFYEQYF. Written as DNA, the CDR3 is TGTGCCAGCAGCCAAGGTCAGGCCTTCTACGAGCAGTACTTC.

This clone was picked up a small number of times. This chain links TRBV4-1 with TRBJ1-5, with 7 bases aligning to TRBD1. Germline CDR1 reads MGHRA; CDR2 reads YSYEKL. The CDR3 is 15 residues long. V shed 0 bases and J 12 bases; nucleotides not matched to a gene: 11. The CDR3 loop is CASSQELLSGGHQHF. The DNA of the CDR3 is TGCGCCAGCAGCCAAGAATTATTATCAGGGGGACACCAGCATTTT.

The rearrangement uses TRBV19 and TRBJ1-2; 9 nucleotides match TRBD1. Germline trimming cut 5 bases from V and 3 bases from J; bases unmatched to any gene: 10. CDR1 is LNHDA and CDR2 is SQIVND in the germline V gene (reference sequence). This CDR3 comprises 16 residues. The CDR3 nucleotides are TGTGCCAGTAGTCACCTACAGGGGGCGGGGGACTATGGCTACACCTTC. This codes for CASSHLQGAGDYGYTF. The full variable domain, its missing parts supplied by reference TRBV19 and TRBJ1-2, is DGGITQSPKYLFRKEGQNVTLSCEQNLNHDAMYWYRQDPGQGLRLIYYSQIVNDFQKGDIAEGYSVSREKKESFPLTVTSAQKNPTAFYLCASSHLQGAGDYGYTFGSGTRLTVV.

CDR3 in amino acids: CAWSRTSDLTDTQYF. The CDR3 nucleotides read TGTGCCTGGAGTCGGACTAGCGATTTAACAGATACGCAGTATTTT. The chain carries TRBV30 and TRBJ2-3, with TRBD2 identical over 9 bases. The CDR3 is made up of 15 amino acids. V shed 2 bases, J shed 3 bases, and the junction held 6 bases outside the gene matches. The germline V gene has CDR1 GTSNPN and CDR2 SVGIG (reference sequence).

V gene TRBV18 combines with J gene TRBJ1-4; a possible D gene is TRBD1 (5 bases). Trimming shortened V by 0 bases and J by 10 bases, and 15 bases separated the two germline ends. This CDR3 contains 15 residues. Looked up from germline, CDR1 is KGHSH and CDR2 is LQKENI. The CDR3 region is CASSPPSEGFGKLFF. The CDR3 DNA follows: TGTGCCAGCTCACCACCGTCGGAGGGGTTTGGAAAACTGTTTTTT.

Here the CDR3 reads CASSLLSQVWGGANYGYTF. CDR3 sequence (DNA): TGTGCCAGCAGTTTACTCTCCCAGGTTTGGGGGGGAGCTAACTATGGCTACACCTTC. V gene TRBV28 combines with J gene TRBJ1-2; perhaps TRBD1 as D (5 bases). The CDR3 runs to 19 residues. V was clipped by 2 bases and J by 0 bases, with 22 bases between them. In germline, CDR1 is MDHEN, CDR2 SYDVKM.

This chain joins TRBV19 and TRBJ1-5; weak D call: TRBD1 (5 bases). Per the germline V gene, CDR1 is LNHDA and CDR2 is SQIVND (reference sequence). The CDR3 runs to 17 residues. Trimming took off 3 bases at V and 4 bases at J, with 19 bases between the two ends. CDR3 sequence reads: CASSIGGGASGNQPQHF. CDR3 DNA: TGTGCCAGTAGTATCGGGGGAGGGGCTAGTGGGAATCAGCCCCAGCATTTT. The full variable domain, completed using reference TRBV19 and TRBJ1-5, is DGGITQSPKYLFRKEGQNVTLSCEQNLNHDAMYWYRQDPGQGLRLIYYSQIVNDFQKGDIAEGYSVSREKKESFPLTVTSAQKNPTAFYLCASSIGGGASGNQPQHFGDGTRLSIL.

The rearrangement joins TRBV4-3 to TRBJ2-3, with 8 bases matching TRBD2. Germline CDR1 reads LGHNA; CDR2 reads YSLEER. Trimming at V came to 0 bases and at J to 5 bases, leaving 10 bases not matched to a gene. This CDR3 spans 17 amino acids. CDR3 DNA sequence: TGCGCCAGCAGCCAAGAGGCGGTGGGCGGGAGGAGAGATACGCAGTATTTT. Translated: CASSQEAVGGRRDTQYF.

This clone showed up just a few times. This rearrangement joins TRBV6-5 to TRBJ2-2; possible D gene TRBD1, 6 bases. Germline CDR1 MNHEY, CDR2 SVGAGI. The length of the CDR3 is 15 residues. Trimming removed 8 bases from V and 4 bases from J, with 17 bases in between. CDR3 sequence reads: CASRKQGSVTGELFF. In DNA, the CDR3 is TGTGCCAGCCGGAAACAGGGAAGTGTCACCGGGGAGCTGTTTTTT.

This sequence joins TRBV28 and TRBJ2-7; 7 nucleotides match TRBD2. The CDR3 extends over 14 amino acids. V dropped 5 bases and J dropped 1; count of bases not matched to a gene: 5. From germline, CDR1 is MDHEN and CDR2 SYDVKM. In DNA, the CDR3 is TGTGCCAGCAGTGCTCAGGGAGGGTCCTACGAGCAGTACTTC. As protein: CASSAQGGSYEQYF. Supplemented by reference TRBV28 and TRBJ2-7, the full variable domain reads DVKVTQSSRYLVKRTGEKVFLECVQDMDHENMFWYRQDPGLGLRLIYFSYDVKMKEKGDIPEGYSVSREKKERFSLILESASTNQTSMYLCASSAQGGSYEQYFGPGTRLTVT.

V and J are TRBV6-1 and TRBJ1-2; weak D call: TRBD1 (5 bases). CDR3 size: 14 residues. V was cut by 0 bases and J by 6 bases, with 11 bases left in between. Germline lookup yields CDR1 MNHNS and CDR2 SASEGT. The CDR3 is CASSEARGRDGYTF. For the CDR3, the DNA is TGTGCCAGCAGTGAAGCTAGGGGTAGAGATGGCTACACCTTC.

The V call is TRBV19, the J call TRBJ1-5, with a weak D call TRBD1 (6 bases). The V end was cut by 4 bases, the J end by 2 bases, with 9 bases between. The CDR3 runs 14 residues. The germline gives CDR1 LNHDA, CDR2 SQIVND (reference sequence). The CDR3 reads CASSTQGRNQPQHF. The CDR3 DNA is TGTGCCAGTAGTACACAGGGTCGCAATCAGCCCCAGCATTTT.

The rearrangement links TRBV4-1 to TRBJ2-5, with 8 bases identical to TRBD1. Germline loops: CDR1 MGHRA, CDR2 YSYEKL. This CDR3 is built from 17 residues. Trimming removed 2 bases from V and 4 bases from J; junction bases left unmatched: 12. This CDR3 is CASSQSGSRTGRETQYF. In nucleotides, the CDR3 is TGCGCCAGCAGCCAAAGTGGTTCCCGGACAGGGCGAGAGACCCAGTACTTC.

This clone has just a few counts. The chain is built from TRBV10-3 and TRBJ2-3; TRBD2 matches 13 bases. CDR1 is ENHRY, CDR2 SYGVKD, per germline. The CDR3 runs to 16 residues. Trimming at V came to 9 bases and at J to 0 bases, leaving 6 bases not matched to a gene. The CDR3 region has the DNA TGTGCCATTGCGCCGGGACTAGCGGGGAGCACAGATACGCAGTATTTT. It is translated as CAIAPGLAGSTDTQYF.

The V gene is TRBV19, the J gene TRBJ1-2; D is possibly TRBD1 (5 bases). This CDR3 has 15 residues. Per germline, CDR1 LNHDA and CDR2 SQIVND (reference sequence). V lost 6 bases and J lost 4, with 18 bases in between. This CDR3 reads CASSHNPPGRYGYTF. CDR3 DNA: TGTGCCAGTAGCCACAACCCTCCAGGGCGCTATGGCTACACCTTC.

This chain links TRBV6-2 or TRBV6-3 with TRBJ2-2, with 7 bases identical to TRBD1. This CDR3 contains 17 residues. Germline V gives CDR1 MNHEY, CDR2 SVGEGT. The junction had 7 bases not matched to a gene; V was cut back by 0 bases and J by 3 bases. The CDR3 spells CASSYSADRPHTGELFF. For the CDR3, the DNA is TGTGCCAGCAGTTACTCGGCGGACAGGCCTCACACCGGGGAGCTGTTTTTT.

The rearrangement links TRBV4-2 to TRBJ1-2, with a weak D call TRBD1 (5 bases). This CDR3 has 13 residues. The ends were cut back, 4 bases at V and 4 bases at J, with 10 bases in the middle. Germline V gives CDR1 LGHNA, CDR2 YNFKEQ. CDR3 sequence: CASSRGGSYGYTF. The CDR3 DNA follows: TGTGCCAGCAGCCGGGGGGGAAGCTATGGCTACACCTTC.

The chain has TRBV21-1 and TRBJ1-4. TRBV21-1 is a pseudogene segment. The CDR3 has 16 amino acids. CDR3 loop: CASSKVVGGVNEKLFF. CDR3 DNA sequence: TGTGCCAGCAGCAAAGTCGTGGGGGGGGTGAATGAAAAACTGTTTTTT.